This T cell receptor (beta chain) was captured by sequencing in a study of Ad26.COV2.S vaccination and SARS-CoV-2 variants. This CDR3 is built from 15 residues. CDR1 is SEHNR and CDR2 is FQNEAQ in the germline V gene (reference sequence). V lost 6 bases and J lost 2, with 17 bases in between. Sequenced by immunoSEQ multiplex PCR; TCRdb stores in-frame clones only, minus some. The table lists a few hundred thousand clones, under 90% of them singletons. Stated treatment: 15 to 20 received Ad26.COV2.S at low or high dose, single or two shots; about five received placebo; per-sample allocation not given. After the first vaccine or placebo injection, samples were drawn on day 63.

The sample consisted of peripheral blood, taken in a trial of Ad26.COV2.S vaccine versus placebo. The V and J genes are TRBV7-9 and TRBJ2-7; perhaps TRBD2 as D (6 bases). This clonotype was sampled from a person aged 18 to 59 who received the Ad26.COV2.S COVID-19 vaccine or a placebo. The CDR3 DNA is TGTGCCAGCAGTCGCAGGGAGGTTTTGGCCTACGAGCAGTACTTC. The encoded protein is CASSRREVLAYEQYF.